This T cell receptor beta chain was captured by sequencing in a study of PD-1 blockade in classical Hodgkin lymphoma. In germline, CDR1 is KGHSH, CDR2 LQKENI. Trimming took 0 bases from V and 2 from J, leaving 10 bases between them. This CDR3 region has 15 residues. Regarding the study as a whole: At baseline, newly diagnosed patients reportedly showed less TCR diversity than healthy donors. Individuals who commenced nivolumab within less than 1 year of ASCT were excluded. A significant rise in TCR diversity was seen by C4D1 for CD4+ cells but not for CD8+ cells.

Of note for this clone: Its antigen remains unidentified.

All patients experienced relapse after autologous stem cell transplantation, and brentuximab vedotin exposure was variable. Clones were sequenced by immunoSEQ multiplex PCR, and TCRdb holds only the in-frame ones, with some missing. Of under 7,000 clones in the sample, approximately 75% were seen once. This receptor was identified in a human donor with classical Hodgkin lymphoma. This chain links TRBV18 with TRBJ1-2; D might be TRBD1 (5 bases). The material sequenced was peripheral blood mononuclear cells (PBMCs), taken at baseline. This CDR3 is CASSPPTSGNYGYTF. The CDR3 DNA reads TGTGCCAGCTCACCACCTACGTCAGGGAACTATGGCTACACCTTC.